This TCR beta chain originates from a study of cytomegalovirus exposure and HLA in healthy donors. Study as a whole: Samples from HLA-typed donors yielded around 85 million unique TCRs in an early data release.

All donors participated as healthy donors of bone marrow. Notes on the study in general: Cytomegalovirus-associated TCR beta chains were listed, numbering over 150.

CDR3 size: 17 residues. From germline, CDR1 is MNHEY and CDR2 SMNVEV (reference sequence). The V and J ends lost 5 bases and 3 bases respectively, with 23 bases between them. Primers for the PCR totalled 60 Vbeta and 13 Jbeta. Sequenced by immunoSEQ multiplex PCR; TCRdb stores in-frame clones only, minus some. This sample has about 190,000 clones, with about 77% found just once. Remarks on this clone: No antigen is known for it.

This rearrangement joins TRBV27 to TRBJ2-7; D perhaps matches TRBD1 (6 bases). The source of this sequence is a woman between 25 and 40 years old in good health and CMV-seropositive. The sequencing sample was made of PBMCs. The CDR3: CASSPSAEQGGNYEQYF. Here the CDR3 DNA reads TGTGCCAGCAGTCCTTCCGCCGAACAGGGTGGGAACTACGAGCAGTACTTC.